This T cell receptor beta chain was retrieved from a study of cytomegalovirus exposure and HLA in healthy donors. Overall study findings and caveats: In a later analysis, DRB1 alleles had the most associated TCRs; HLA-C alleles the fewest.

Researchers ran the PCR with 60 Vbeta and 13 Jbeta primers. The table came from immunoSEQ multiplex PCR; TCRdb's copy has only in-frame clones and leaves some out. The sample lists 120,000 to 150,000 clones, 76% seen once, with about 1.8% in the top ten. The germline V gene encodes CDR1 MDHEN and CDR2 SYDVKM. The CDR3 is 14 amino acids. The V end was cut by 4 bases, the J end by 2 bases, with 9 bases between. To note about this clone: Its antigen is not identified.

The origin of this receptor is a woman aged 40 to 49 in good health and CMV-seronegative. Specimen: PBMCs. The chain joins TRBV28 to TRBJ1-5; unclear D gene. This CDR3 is CASSWASGNQPQHF. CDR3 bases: TGTGCCAGCAGTTGGGCATCGGGCAATCAGCCCCAGCATTTT. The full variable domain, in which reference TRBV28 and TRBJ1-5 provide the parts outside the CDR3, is DVKVTQSSRYLVKRTGEKVFLECVQDMDHENMFWYRQDPGLGLRLIYFSYDVKMKEKGDIPEGYSVSREKKERFSLILESASTNQTSMYLCASSWASGNQPQHFGDGTRLSIL.